This T cell receptor beta chain was documented in a study of T cells in Graves' hyperthyroidism and ophthalmopathy. Study conclusions and caveats: The majority of expanded thyroid clonotypes above 0.001 also appeared in blood.

As concerns this clonotype: The antigen remains undetermined.

V dropped 7 bases and J dropped 7; count of bases not matched to a gene: 5. CDR1 ENHRY and CDR2 SYGVKD come from the germline V gene. This CDR3 has 13 amino acids. Diagnostic assessment was based on clinical symptoms, serum thyroxine and TRAb, thyroid ultrasound and orbital computed tomography. Amplified regions were TCR beta CDR3 sequences from RNA transcripts. HTBI primers were employed in a first-round RT-PCR of the TCR CDR3. Via MiXCR, TCRdb re-called the multiplex PCR reads, giving one row per CDR3 protein. The sample comprises almost 600,000 distinct CDR3 sequences, just over 45% of which are singletons, and more than 7.5% rests with the top ten.

The chain joins TRBV10-3 to TRBJ2-5; 11 positions match TRBD2. The sample consisted of peripheral blood or thyroid tissue (not recorded which). This TCR came from a woman aged 18 to 35 with Graves' hyperthyroidism. The CDR3 nucleotides are TGTGCCATCAAGGGTCTAGCGGGAGGGACCCAGTACTTC. Amino acids: CAIKGLAGGTQYF.